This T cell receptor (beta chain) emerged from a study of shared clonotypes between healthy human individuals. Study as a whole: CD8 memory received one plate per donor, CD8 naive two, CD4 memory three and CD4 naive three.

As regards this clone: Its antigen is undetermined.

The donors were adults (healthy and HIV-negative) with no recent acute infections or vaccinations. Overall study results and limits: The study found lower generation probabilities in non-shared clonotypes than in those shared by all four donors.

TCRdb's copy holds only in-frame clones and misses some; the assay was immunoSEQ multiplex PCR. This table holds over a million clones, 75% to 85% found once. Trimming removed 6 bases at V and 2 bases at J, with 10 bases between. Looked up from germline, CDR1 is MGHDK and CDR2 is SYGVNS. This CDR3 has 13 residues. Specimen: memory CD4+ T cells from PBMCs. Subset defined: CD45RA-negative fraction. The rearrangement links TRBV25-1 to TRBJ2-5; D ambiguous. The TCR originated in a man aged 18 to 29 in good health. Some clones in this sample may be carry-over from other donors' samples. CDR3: CASSPMLQETQYF. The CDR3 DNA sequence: TGTGCCAGCAGCCCAATGTTACAAGAGACCCAGTACTTC.